Listed below are T cell receptor beta chains from one sample, sequenced in a study of human T cells and chemical hapten exposure. MiXCR, run by TCRdb on the RACE reads, gives a single entry per CDR3 protein. The table lists more than 70,000 distinct CDR3 sequences, roughly 11% of them singletons. The sample consisted of whole blood, taken in connection with sensitization to the hapten diphenylcyclopropenone (DPC). The receptors shown here come from a man in his late teens or twenties with alopecia areata. Some clones in this sample may be carry-over from other donors' samples. CDR3s include the opening cysteine and the closing phenylalanine or tryptophan. The D gene is left open where the match is weak. Clone size, where shown, is once, few, many, or a class for clones that have expanded.

many	TRBV20-1	-	TRBJ2-1	CSASDGGSSYNEQFF	TGCAGTGCTAGTGACGGGGGCTCCTCCTACAATGAGCAGTTCTTC
few	TRBV4-3	-	TRBJ1-1	CASSQGGSPGTEAFF	TGCGCCAGCAGCCAAGGGGGGTCCCCGGGCACTGAAGCTTTCTTT
many	TRBV20-1	-	TRBJ1-2	CSAPNQGLNGYTF	TGCAGTGCACCAAACCAGGGTTTAAATGGCTACACCTTC
-	TRBV29-1	-	TRBJ1-1	CSVEDPLNTEAFF	TGCAGCGTTGAAGATCCGCTGAACACTGAAGCTTTCTTT
many	TRBV5-4	TRBD1	TRBJ1-1	CASSTGTVMNTEAFF	TGTGCCAGCAGCACGGGGACAGTAATGAACACTGAAGCTTTCTTT
many	TRBV4-2	TRBD1	TRBJ2-7	CASSQEGQGGIYEQYF	TGTGCCAGCAGCCAAGAAGGGCAAGGGGGCATCTACGAGCAGTACTTC
-	TRBV28	-	TRBJ1-4	CASSFTWKNEKLFF	TGTGCCAGCAGTTTCACCTGGAAAAATGAAAAACTGTTTTTT
few	TRBV6-6	-	TRBJ1-1	CASRRENTEAFF	TGTGCCAGCAGAAGGGAGAACACTGAAGCTTTCTTT
many	TRBV5-6	TRBD1	TRBJ1-2	CASSGLRQGYYGYTF	TGTGCCAGCAGCGGATTAAGACAGGGGTACTATGGCTACACCTTC
many	TRBV4-2	-	TRBJ1-6	CASSQAGGNYNSPLHF	TGTGCCAGCAGCCAAGCGGGGGGCAACTATAATTCACCCCTCCACTTT
-	TRBV12-3/TRBV12-4	-	TRBJ1-2	CASSFYSPGEGGYTF	TGTGCCAGCAGTTTTTATTCGCCAGGGGAAGGAGGCTACACCTTC
many	TRBV7-9	-	TRBJ2-7	CATFPVTGQYEQYF	TGTGCCACCTTCCCCGTGACAGGACAGTACGAGCAGTACTTC
many	TRBV7-6	TRBD1	TRBJ1-6	CASSFGQGNSPLHF	TGTGCCAGCAGCTTTGGACAGGGGAATTCACCCCTCCACTTT
many	TRBV18	TRBD1	TRBJ1-1	CASSPPQGAWTEAFF	TGTGCCAGCTCACCACCGCAGGGGGCCTGGACTGAAGCTTTCTTT
-	TRBV7-6	-	TRBJ1-6	CASSLIEGDSPLHF	TGTGCCAGCAGCTTAATTGAGGGGGACTCACCCCTCCACTTT
few	TRBV18	-	TRBJ2-7	CASSPLGSTSEQYF	TGTGCCAGCTCACCACTTGGGTCTACGAGCGAGCAGTACTTC
many	TRBV6-6	TRBD1	TRBJ2-5	CASYSRDSRSLGETQYF	TGTGCCAGCTACAGTCGGGACAGTCGGTCATTGGGAGAGACCCAGTACTTC
many	TRBV7-6	-	TRBJ2-7	CASSLGTTYEQYF	TGTGCCAGCAGCTTAGGGACTACCTACGAGCAGTACTTC
-	TRBV24-1	TRBD2	TRBJ2-1	CATSDELAGGPNEQFF	TGTGCCACCAGTGACGAACTAGCGGGGGGGCCTAATGAGCAGTTCTTC
many	TRBV5-1	-	TRBJ2-5	CASSLEGQETQYF	TGCGCCAGCAGCTTGGAGGGACAAGAGACCCAGTACTTC
few	TRBV5-6	-	TRBJ2-4	CASSLSPRRRDAHIQYF	TGTGCCAGCAGCTTATCACCGCGGCGAAGGGACGCGCACATTCAGTACTTC
-	TRBV11-2	-	TRBJ1-1	CASSFRGSTEAFF	TGTGCCAGCAGCTTTCGGGGCTCGACTGAAGCTTTCTTT
few	TRBV7-3	-	TRBJ2-5	CASSSLGQGPYQETQYF	TGTGCCAGCAGCTCACTGGGACAAGGACCCTACCAAGAGACCCAGTACTTC
-	TRBV18	-	TRBJ1-1	CASSPVINTEAFF	TGTGCCAGCTCACCAGTAATCAACACTGAAGCTTTCTTT
few	TRBV3-1	-	TRBJ2-3	CASSQVWGKDISTDTQYF	TGTGCCAGCAGCCAAGTTTGGGGAAAGGACATCAGCACAGATACGCAGTATTTT
few	TRBV6-2/TRBV6-3	-	TRBJ1-1	CASSNTGTLTFF	TGTGCCAGCAGCAACACCGGGACATTAACTTTCTTT
many	TRBV4-3	-	TRBJ1-3	CASSQLPGDGNTIYF	TGCGCCAGCAGCCAGCTCCCGGGAGACGGAAACACCATATATTTT
-	TRBV5-1	-	TRBJ2-2	CASRRRDTGELFF	TGCGCCAGCAGAAGGCGGGACACCGGGGAGCTGTTTTTT
-	TRBV27	TRBD1	TRBJ1-2	CASSDRGSIYGYTF	TGTGCCAGCAGTGACAGGGGTAGTATCTATGGCTACACCTTC
-	TRBV23-1	-	TRBJ2-3	CASSPNWRGPITDTQYF	TGCGCCAGCAGCCCCAATTGGAGGGGCCCCATCACAGATACGCAGTATTTT
few	TRBV10-1	-	TRBJ2-1	CASSEIGQGDEQFF	TGCGCCAGCAGTGAGATCGGGCAGGGCGATGAGCAGTTCTTC
few	TRBV6-1	-	TRBJ1-1	CASSSRQFEAFF	TGTGCCAGCAGTTCCAGACAGTTTGAAGCTTTCTTT
-	TRBV5-5	-	TRBJ1-1	CASSVTGTTEAFF	TGTGCCAGCAGCGTAACCGGGACAACTGAAGCTTTCTTT
many	TRBV28	-	TRBJ1-4	CASSFATESGEKLFF	TGTGCCAGCAGTTTCGCAACAGAGTCGGGTGAAAAACTGTTTTTT
-	TRBV2	-	TRBJ2-4	CASSGRLLAKNIQYF	TGTGCCAGCAGCGGGCGGCTTCTAGCCAAAAACATTCAGTACTTC
many	TRBV7-3	-	TRBJ1-1	CASSQGQNTEAFF	TGTGCCAGCAGCCAGGGACAGAACACTGAAGCTTTCTTT
-	TRBV10-3	-	TRBJ1-1	CAIGRGDTEAFF	TGTGCCATCGGACGCGGGGACACTGAAGCTTTCTTT
-	TRBV6-2/TRBV6-3	-	TRBJ2-2	CASSYRQYTGELFF	TGTGCCAGCAGTTACCGGCAGTACACCGGGGAGCTGTTTTTT
many	TRBV27	-	TRBJ2-1	CASSLRRGNEQFF	TGTGCCAGCAGTTTAAGAAGGGGCAATGAGCAGTTCTTC
few	TRBV7-9	-	TRBJ1-1	CASSSLSRDLMNTEAFF	TGTGCCAGCAGCTCACTGTCTAGGGACCTAATGAACACTGAAGCTTTCTTT
many	TRBV27	-	TRBJ1-2	CASSSGQPEGYTF	TGTGCCAGCAGTTCCGGACAGCCGGAGGGCTACACCTTC
-	TRBV11-1	-	TRBJ2-5	CASRTNQETQYF	TGTGCCAGCCGGACAAACCAAGAGACCCAGTACTTC
few	TRBV6-6	TRBD1	TRBJ2-4	CASSLPGQGLTQYF	TGTGCCAGCAGTCTTCCGGGACAGGGGTTAACTCAGTACTTC
few	TRBV7-9	TRBD2	TRBJ2-5	CASSKTSGGLKETQYF	TGTGCCAGCAGCAAGACTAGCGGGGGCCTGAAAGAGACCCAGTACTTC
many	TRBV4-3	TRBD1	TRBJ1-2	CASSQDRGQGYYGYTF	TGCGCCAGCAGCCAGGACAGGGGGCAAGGGTACTATGGCTACACCTTC
few	TRBV29-1	TRBD2	TRBJ2-7	CSVEASGEPPTYEQYF	TGCAGCGTTGAAGCTAGCGGAGAACCTCCCACCTACGAGCAGTACTTC
few	TRBV11-1	-	TRBJ2-1	CASSSGVDEQFF	TGTGCCAGCAGCTCCGGGGTCGATGAGCAGTTCTTC
few	TRBV19	-	TRBJ1-1	CASSITTDNTEAFF	TGTGCCAGTAGTATAACGACGGATAACACTGAAGCTTTCTTT
few	TRBV11-2	-	TRBJ2-7	CASSLVAAGEQYF	TGTGCCAGCAGCTTAGTGGCAGCTGGCGAGCAGTACTTC
-	TRBV6-2/TRBV6-3	-	TRBJ2-7	CASSPSLFWTYEQYF	TGTGCCAGCAGTCCAAGCCTTTTCTGGACCTACGAGCAGTACTTC
few	TRBV6-2/TRBV6-3	-	TRBJ2-5	CASSSSEVETQYF	TGTGCCAGCAGTTCCAGCGAGGTAGAGACCCAGTACTTC
many	TRBV6-2/TRBV6-3	TRBD1	TRBJ1-5	CASSNDGTGGNQPQHF	TGTGCCAGCAGTAACGACGGCACAGGGGGCAATCAGCCCCAGCATTTT
-	TRBV3-1	TRBD2	TRBJ2-5	CASSPLAGDVQETQYF	TGTGCCAGCAGCCCGCTAGCGGGGGACGTTCAAGAGACCCAGTACTTC
many	TRBV5-5	TRBD1	TRBJ1-3	CASSQTPGGSGNTIYF	TGTGCCAGCAGCCAAACTCCAGGGGGCTCTGGAAACACCATATATTTT
many	TRBV7-8	-	TRBJ2-3	CASSLGGSGDTQYF	TGTGCCAGCAGCTTAGGGGGTTCGGGAGATACGCAGTATTTT
few	TRBV6-2/TRBV6-3	-	TRBJ2-5	CASRRTRTQKMQTQYF	TGTGCCAGCAGACGGACAAGGACCCAGAAGATGCAGACCCAGTACTTC
few	TRBV4-2	TRBD2	TRBJ2-7	CASSPGSGRENYEQYF	TGTGCCAGCAGCCCAGGGTCCGGGCGGGAGAACTACGAGCAGTACTTC
many	TRBV28	-	TRBJ2-3	CASGIGGDTQYF	TGTGCCAGCGGTATAGGTGGCGATACGCAGTATTTT
few	TRBV19	-	TRBJ2-5	CASSIGGGEQETQYF	TGTGCCAGTAGTATAGGTGGAGGGGAACAAGAGACCCAGTACTTC
many	TRBV7-3	TRBD2	TRBJ2-3	CASSFRTSGGTDTQYF	TGTGCCAGCAGCTTTAGGACTAGCGGGGGCACAGATACGCAGTATTTT